In its sample, the clone carrying this T cell receptor (beta chain) was seen many times. The antigen is not known. Among the patients, aged 18 to 65, hyperthyroidism was newly diagnosed and had lasted under 2 months. Together with thyroid ultrasound, orbital computed tomography, serum thyroxine and TRAb, clinical symptoms were used for diagnoses. 10 ml fresh peripheral blood yielded the PBMCs. This specimen belongs to a study of T cells in Graves' hyperthyroidism and ophthalmopathy. Whole-study results and caveats: Separation of ophthalmopathy from stable hyperthyroidism was achieved by a 13 V-J model.

RNA transcripts provided the source from which TCR beta CDR3 regions were amplified. TCR CDR3 regions were first amplified by RT-PCR with HTBI primers. MiXCR was run by TCRdb on the multiplex PCR reads, yielding one entry per CDR3 protein. Of under 350,000 distinct CDR3 sequences in the sample, roughly 15% were seen once. The length of the CDR3 is 14 residues. CDR1 and CDR2 (germline): LGHDT, YNNKEL (reference sequence). Between the trimmed V and J ends, which lost 6 bases and 5 bases, there was a span of 17 bases. Input material: blood. The chain employs TRBV3-1 and TRBJ2-7; D assignment may be TRBD1 or TRBD2 (5 bases each). The receptor was isolated from a woman between 35 and 50 years old with Graves' hyperthyroidism. CDR3 amino acids: CASSLGTARDEQYF. CDR3 nucleotide sequence: TGTGCCAGCAGTTTGGGGACGGCCCGGGACGAGCAGTACTTC.